This T cell receptor (beta chain) comes out of a study of blood T cell repertoires in COVID-19. Across the whole study: Samples came from the United States, Italy and Spain, spanning acute and convalescent COVID-19.

Methods used by the authors: Cell counts per sample came from amplifying reference gene primers. The protocol was immunoSEQ multiplex PCR, while the TCRdb copy is restricted to in-frame clones and leaves out a portion. The V and J calls and the clone size are those of that table, but D and trimming were determined from the DNA. The sample records some 130,000 clones, 75% to 90% being singletons. The length of the CDR3 is 16 residues. Germline CDR1 is MDHEN and CDR2 is SYDVKM. V lost 6 bases, J lost 0 bases, and 17 bases lay in between. J is TRBJ1-2 and V is TRBV28; no reliable D call. This TCR derives from a man aged 55 to 69 with COVID-19, enrolled during active disease. The sample comprised peripheral blood. The chain's CDR3 is CASSTYRYSPNYGYTF. The CDR3 DNA reads as TGTGCCAGCAGCACCTACAGATACAGCCCTAACTATGGCTACACCTTC.